This TCR beta chain was identified during a study of T-cell memory formation after mild COVID-19. TCRdb fed the 5' RACE reads into MiXCR, producing one record per CDR3 protein. Of about 200,000 distinct CDR3 sequences in the sample, 16% were seen once. This CDR3 is built from 14 residues. The ends were cut back, 5 bases at V and 12 bases at J, with 22 bases in the middle. CDR1 and CDR2 (germline): SQVTM, ANQGSEA. The source is an adult woman who had mild COVID-19 (a few samples of this study predate the infection). Cell type and time point are not known. The V and J genes are TRBV29-1 and TRBJ1-4; no clear D. The sample comprised PBMCs or a T cell subset sorted from them (not recorded which). CDR3 nucleotide sequence: TGCAGCGTTTACATGGTTGGGTCGGAAACGGAACTGTTTTTT. Protein sequence: CSVYMVGSETELFF. Complete variable domain (other parts from reference TRBV29-1 and TRBJ1-4): SAVISQKPSRDICQRGTSLTIQCQVDSQVTMMFWYRQQPGQSLTLIATANQGSEATYESGFVIDKFPISRPNLTFSTLTVSNMSPEDSSIYLCSVYMVGSETELFFGSGTQLSVL.